The clone carrying this TCR beta chain has only a few counts. Its antigen is still unknown. TCRdb processed the 5' RACE reads anew with MiXCR; each CDR3 protein has one entry. The repertoire holds hundreds of thousands of distinct CDR3 sequences, with under 9% as singletons. The germline gives CDR1 SQVTM, CDR2 ANQGSEA. The V end lost 4 bases, the J end lost 4 bases, and 8 bases lay between the germline ends. This CDR3 has 13 amino acids. This record comes from a study of T cells after yellow fever vaccination. Overall study results and limits: A small share of clonotypes appeared in both CD4 and CD8 compartments.

The starting material was CD4+ T cells sorted from PBMCs, obtained 5 days after the yellow fever booster vaccination. The chain links TRBV29-1 to TRBJ2-6; D is perhaps TRBD2 (6 bases). The TCR originated in a man aged 18 to 35 who received the YFV17D yellow fever vaccine. As DNA, the CDR3 is TGCAGCGTTGTGGAGGGGGGGGCCAACGTCCTGACTTTC. It yields the protein CSVVEGGANVLTF.